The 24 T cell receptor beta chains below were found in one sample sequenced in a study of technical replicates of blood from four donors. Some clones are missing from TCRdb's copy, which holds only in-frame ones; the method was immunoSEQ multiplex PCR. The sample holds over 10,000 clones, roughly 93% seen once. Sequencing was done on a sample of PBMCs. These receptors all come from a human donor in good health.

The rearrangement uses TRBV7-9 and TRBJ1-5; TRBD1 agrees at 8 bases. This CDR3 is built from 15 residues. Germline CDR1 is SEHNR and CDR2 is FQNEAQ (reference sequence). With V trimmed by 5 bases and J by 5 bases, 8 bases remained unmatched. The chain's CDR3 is CASSLWTGIDQPQHF. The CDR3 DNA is TGTGCCAGCAGCCTTTGGACAGGGATCGATCAGCCCCAGCATTTT.

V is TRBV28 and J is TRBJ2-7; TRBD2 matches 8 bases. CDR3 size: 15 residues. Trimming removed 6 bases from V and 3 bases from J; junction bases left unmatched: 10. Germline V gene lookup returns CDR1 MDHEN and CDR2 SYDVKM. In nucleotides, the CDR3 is TGTGCCAGCAGCTTAAGCGGGGGCCCTCTCTACGAGCAGTACTTC. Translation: CASSLSGGPLYEQYF. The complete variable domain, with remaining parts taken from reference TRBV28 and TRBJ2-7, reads DVKVTQSSRYLVKRTGEKVFLECVQDMDHENMFWYRQDPGLGLRLIYFSYDVKMKEKGDIPEGYSVSREKKERFSLILESASTNQTSMYLCASSLSGGPLYEQYFGPGTRLTVT.

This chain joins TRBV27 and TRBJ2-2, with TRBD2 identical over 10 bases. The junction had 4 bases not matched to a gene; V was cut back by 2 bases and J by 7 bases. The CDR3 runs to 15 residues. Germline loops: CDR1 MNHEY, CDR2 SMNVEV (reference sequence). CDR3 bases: TGTGCCAGCAGTTTACTAGCGGGAGTTGTCGGGGAGCTGTTTTTT. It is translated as CASSLLAGVVGELFF.

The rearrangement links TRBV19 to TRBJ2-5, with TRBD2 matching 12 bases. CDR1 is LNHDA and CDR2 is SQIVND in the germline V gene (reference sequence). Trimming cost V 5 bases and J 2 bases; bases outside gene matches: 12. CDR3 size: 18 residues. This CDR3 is CASSPRLAGGRRQETQYF. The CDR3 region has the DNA TGTGCCAGTAGTCCGAGGCTAGCGGGAGGGCGGAGGCAAGAGACCCAGTACTTC.

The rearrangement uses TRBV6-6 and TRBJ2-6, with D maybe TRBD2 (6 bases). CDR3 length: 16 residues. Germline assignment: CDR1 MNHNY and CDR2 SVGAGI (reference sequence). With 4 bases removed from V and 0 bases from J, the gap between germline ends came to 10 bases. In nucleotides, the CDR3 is TGTGCCAGCAGTTCCCACGGGAGCTCTGGGGCCAACGTCCTGACTTTC. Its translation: CASSSHGSSGANVLTF.

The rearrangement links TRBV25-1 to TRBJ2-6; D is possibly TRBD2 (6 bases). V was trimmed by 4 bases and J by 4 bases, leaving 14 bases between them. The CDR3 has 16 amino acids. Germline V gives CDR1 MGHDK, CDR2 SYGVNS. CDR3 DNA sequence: TGTGCCAGCAGTGGCCCGGGGGTCTCCGGGGCCAACGTCCTGACTTTC. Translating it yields CASSGPGVSGANVLTF.

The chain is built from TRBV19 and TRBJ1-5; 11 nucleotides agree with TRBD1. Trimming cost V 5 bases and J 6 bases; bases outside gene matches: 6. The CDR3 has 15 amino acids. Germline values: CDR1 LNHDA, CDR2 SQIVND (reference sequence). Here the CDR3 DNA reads TGTGCCAGTAGTTCGGACAGGGGGCTTGGTCAGCCCCAGCATTTT. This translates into CASSSDRGLGQPQHF.

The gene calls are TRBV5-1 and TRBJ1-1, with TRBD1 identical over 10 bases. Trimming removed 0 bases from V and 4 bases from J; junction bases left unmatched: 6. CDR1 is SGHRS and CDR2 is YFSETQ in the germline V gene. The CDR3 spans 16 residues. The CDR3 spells CASSLEGQGYRTEAFF. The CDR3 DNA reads TGCGCCAGCAGCTTGGAGGGACAGGGGTATCGCACTGAAGCTTTCTTT. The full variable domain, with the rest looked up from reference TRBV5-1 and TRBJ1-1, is KAGVTQTPRYLIKTRGQQVTLSCSPISGHRSVSWYQQTPGQGLQFLFEYFSETQRNKGNFPGRFSGRQFSNSRSEMNVSTLELGDSALYLCASSLEGQGYRTEAFFGQGTRLTVV.

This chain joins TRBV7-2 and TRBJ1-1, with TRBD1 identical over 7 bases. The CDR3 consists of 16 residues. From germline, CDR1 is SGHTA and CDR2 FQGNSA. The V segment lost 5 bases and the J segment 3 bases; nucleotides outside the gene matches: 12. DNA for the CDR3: TGTGCCAGCAGCCCCGGGACAGCCGTTTTAGACACTGAAGCTTTCTTT. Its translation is CASSPGTAVLDTEAFF.

Written as DNA, the CDR3 is TGTGCCAGCAGCTTTAACTCCTACGAGCAGTACTTC. Translated: CASSFNSYEQYF. The rearrangement joins TRBV7-9 to TRBJ2-7; D is unresolved. CDR1 SEHNR and CDR2 FQNEAQ come from the germline V gene (reference sequence). The CDR3 is 12 amino acids. Between the trimmed V and J ends, which lost 3 bases and 0 bases, there was a span of 3 bases.

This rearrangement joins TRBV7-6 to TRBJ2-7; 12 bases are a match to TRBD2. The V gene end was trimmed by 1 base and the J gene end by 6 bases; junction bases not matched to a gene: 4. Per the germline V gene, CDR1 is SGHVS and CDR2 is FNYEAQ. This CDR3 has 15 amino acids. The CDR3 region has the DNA TGTGCCAGCAGCTTAGGGACTAGCGGGGAACCCGAGCAGTACTTC. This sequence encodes CASSLGTSGEPEQYF.

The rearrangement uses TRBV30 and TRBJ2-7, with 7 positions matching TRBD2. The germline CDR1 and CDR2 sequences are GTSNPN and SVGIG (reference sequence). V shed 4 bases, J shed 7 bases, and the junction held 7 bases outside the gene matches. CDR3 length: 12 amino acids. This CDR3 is CAWTFPGGEQYF. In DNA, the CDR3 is TGTGCCTGGACTTTTCCGGGGGGAGAGCAGTACTTC.

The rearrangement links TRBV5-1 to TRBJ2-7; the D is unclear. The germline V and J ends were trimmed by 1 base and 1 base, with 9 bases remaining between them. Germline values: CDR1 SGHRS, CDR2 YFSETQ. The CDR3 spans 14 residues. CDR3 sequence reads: CASSLLPRSYEQYF. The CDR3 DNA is TGCGCCAGCAGCTTGTTACCCAGGTCCTACGAGCAGTACTTC.

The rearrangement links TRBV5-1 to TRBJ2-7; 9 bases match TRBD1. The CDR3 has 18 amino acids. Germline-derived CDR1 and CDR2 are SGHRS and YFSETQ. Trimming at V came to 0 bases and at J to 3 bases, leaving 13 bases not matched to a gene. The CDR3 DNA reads TGCGCCAGCAGCTTGGCCCTTTTTGGCGGGACAGGGAACTACGAGCAGTACTTC. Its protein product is CASSLALFGGTGNYEQYF.

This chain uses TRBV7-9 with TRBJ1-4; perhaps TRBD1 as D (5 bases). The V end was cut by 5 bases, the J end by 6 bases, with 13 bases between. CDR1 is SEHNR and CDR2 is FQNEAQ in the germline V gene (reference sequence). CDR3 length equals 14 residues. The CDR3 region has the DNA TGTGCCAGCAGCATTCAGGGAATCTATGAAAAACTGTTTTTT. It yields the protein CASSIQGIYEKLFF.

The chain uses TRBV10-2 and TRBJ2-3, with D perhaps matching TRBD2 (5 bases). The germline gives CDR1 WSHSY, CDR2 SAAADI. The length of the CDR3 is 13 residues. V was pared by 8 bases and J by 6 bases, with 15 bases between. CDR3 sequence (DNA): TGCGCCAGCCCAATACCCTCGGGGGATACGCAGTATTTT. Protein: CASPIPSGDTQYF.

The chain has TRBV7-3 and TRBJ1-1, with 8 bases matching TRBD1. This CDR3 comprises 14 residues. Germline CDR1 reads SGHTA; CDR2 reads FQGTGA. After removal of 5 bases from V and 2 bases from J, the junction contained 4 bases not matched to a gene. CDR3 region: CASSPTGGNTEAFF. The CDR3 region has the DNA TGTGCCAGCAGCCCCACAGGGGGTAACACTGAAGCTTTCTTT.

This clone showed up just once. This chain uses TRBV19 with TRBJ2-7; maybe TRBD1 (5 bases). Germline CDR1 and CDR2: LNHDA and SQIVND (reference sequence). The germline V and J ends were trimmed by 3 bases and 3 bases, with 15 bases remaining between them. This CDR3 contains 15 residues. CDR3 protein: CASSMVGAVLYEQYF. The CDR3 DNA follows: TGTGCCAGTAGTATGGTAGGGGCAGTACTCTACGAGCAGTACTTC.

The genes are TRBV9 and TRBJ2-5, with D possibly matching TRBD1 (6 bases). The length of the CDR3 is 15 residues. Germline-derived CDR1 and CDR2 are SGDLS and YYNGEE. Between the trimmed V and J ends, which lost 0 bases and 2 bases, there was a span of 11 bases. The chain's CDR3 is CASSVGTAEQETQYF. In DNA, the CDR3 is TGTGCCAGCAGCGTAGGGACAGCTGAACAAGAGACCCAGTACTTC.

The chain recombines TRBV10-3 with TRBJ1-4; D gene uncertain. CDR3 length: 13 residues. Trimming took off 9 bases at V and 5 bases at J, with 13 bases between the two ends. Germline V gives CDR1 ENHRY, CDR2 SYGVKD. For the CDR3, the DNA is TGTGCCATTTCACGGTTAGAAAATGAAAAACTGTTTTTT. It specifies CAISRLENEKLFF.

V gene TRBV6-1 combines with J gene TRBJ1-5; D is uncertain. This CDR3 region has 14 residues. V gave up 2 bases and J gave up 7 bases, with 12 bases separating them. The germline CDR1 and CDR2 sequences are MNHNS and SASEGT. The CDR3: CASSESGFGQPQHF. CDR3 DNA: TGTGCCAGCAGTGAATCGGGGTTTGGGCAGCCCCAGCATTTT.

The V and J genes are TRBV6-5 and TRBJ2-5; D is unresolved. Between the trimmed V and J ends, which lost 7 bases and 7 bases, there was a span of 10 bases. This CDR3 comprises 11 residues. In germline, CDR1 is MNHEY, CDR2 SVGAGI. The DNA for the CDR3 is TGTGCCAGCACCTATGGGCGGACCCAGTACTTC. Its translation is CASTYGRTQYF.

The CDR3 protein is CASSEAFGVHHEQYF. The CDR3 bases are TGTGCCAGCAGTGAAGCGTTCGGGGTGCACCACGAGCAGTACTTC. The V call is TRBV2, the J call TRBJ2-7, with D possibly being TRBD2 (5 bases). The CDR3 covers 15 residues. Trimming left V 0 bases short and J 5 bases short, with 14 bases between. The germline CDR1 and CDR2 sequences are SNHLY and FYNNEI.

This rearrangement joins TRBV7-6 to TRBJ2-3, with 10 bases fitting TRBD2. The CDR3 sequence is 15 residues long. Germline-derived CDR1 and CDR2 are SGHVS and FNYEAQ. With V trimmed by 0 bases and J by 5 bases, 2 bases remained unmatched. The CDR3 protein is CASSLAGLAVDTQYF. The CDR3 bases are TGTGCCAGCAGCTTAGCAGGACTAGCGGTAGATACGCAGTATTTT.